The rows below give T cell receptor beta chains drawn from one sample of a study of T and B cells in COVID-19 patients. From the multiplex PCR reads, TCRdb called clonotypes with MiXCR, one entry per CDR3 protein. This sample has 20,000 to 25,000 distinct CDR3 sequences, with 25% to 35% found just once. Sequenced material: blood. Receptor source: a human donor who had recovered from COVID-19. Each CDR3 is given with its conserved first and last residue. The D gene is left open where the match is weak. Not all rows give a size; the values are once, few, many and, for expanded clones, a class.

D gene	J gene	V gene	clone size	CDR3 protein	CDR3 DNA
TRBD1	TRBJ2-7	TRBV11-3	NA	CASSQPQPGQGAIDEQYF	TGTGCCAGCAGCCAGCCGCAGCCGGGACAGGGGGCCATTGACGAGCAGTACTTC
NA	TRBJ1-1	TRBV5-1	once	CASSFRASTEAFF	TGCGCCAGCAGCTTTCGGGCCTCCACTGAAGCTTTCTTT
TRBD1	TRBJ1-6	TRBV30	NA	CAWSVRQGRSPLHF	TGTGCCTGGAGTGTACGACAGGGGCGTTCACCCCTCCACTTT
TRBD2	TRBJ2-5	TRBV12-3/TRBV12-4	NA	CASSPGTSGGAETQYF	TGTGCCAGCAGTCCAGGGACTAGCGGGGGGGCAGAGACCCAGTACTTC
TRBD2	TRBJ2-3	TRBV5-1	few	CASRLAGVTDTQYF	TGCGCCAGCAGGCTAGCGGGGGTCACAGATACGCAGTATTTT
TRBD2	TRBJ2-2	TRBV19	many	CATRQTSGGARELFF	TGTGCCACCCGACAGACTAGCGGGGGGGCCCGGGAGCTGTTTTTT
NA	TRBJ2-5	TRBV11-3	medium-sized	CASSSGFGQETQYF	TGTGCCAGCAGTTCGGGGTTCGGCCAAGAGACCCAGTACTTC
NA	TRBJ1-5	TRBV6-4	NA	CASSDSVGEARQPQHF	TGTGCCAGCAGTGACTCTGTAGGGGAGGCGAGACAGCCCCAGCATTTT
NA	TRBJ1-5	TRBV19	many	CASSEVGGYQPQHF	TGTGCCAGTAGTGAAGTCGGGGGGTATCAGCCCCAGCATTTT
NA	TRBJ2-7	TRBV5-5	many	CASSSPGQTDF	TGTGCCAGCAGCTCCCCGGGACAAACGGACTTC
TRBD1	TRBJ2-1	TRBV30	few	CAWKGGEDEQFF	TGTGCCTGGAAAGGGGGCGAGGATGAGCAGTTCTTC
NA	TRBJ1-3	TRBV19	many	CASSIQGSAPIYF	TGTGCCAGTAGTATACAGGGTTCTGCTCCCATATATTTT
NA	TRBJ1-2	TRBV11-3	NA	CASILGQRYGYTF	TGTGCCAGCATCTTAGGACAGCGCTATGGCTACACCTTC
TRBD1	TRBJ1-4	TRBV18	NA	CASSPRSGGAFEKLFF	TGTGCCAGCTCACCAAGGTCAGGGGGCGCGTTTGAAAAACTGTTTTTT
TRBD2	TRBJ2-2	TRBV12-3/TRBV12-4	few	CASSVRGTSNTGELFF	TGTGCCAGCAGCGTGCGGGGGACCTCGAACACCGGGGAGCTGTTTTTT
TRBD1	TRBJ2-7	TRBV19	NA	CASSLGPGTGAREQYF	TGTGCCAGCAGCTTGGGGCCCGGGACAGGGGCTAGGGAGCAGTACTTC
NA	TRBJ2-3	TRBV15	medium-sized	CATSGGVRSTDTQYF	TGTGCCACCAGCGGCGGGGTTAGGAGCACAGATACGCAGTATTTT
TRBD1	TRBJ1-6	TRBV19	medium-sized	CASGQGSPLHF	TGTGCCAGTGGACAGGGATCACCCCTCCACTTT
NA	TRBJ2-3	TRBV7-2	few	CASSLVGGAGSDTQYF	TGTGCCAGCAGCTTAGTCGGGGGAGCTGGTTCGGATACGCAGTATTTT
NA	TRBJ2-2	TRBV9	NA	CASGAPGGTDTGELFF	TGTGCCAGCGGTGCCCCGGGGGGCACGGACACCGGGGAGCTGTTTTTT
TRBD2	TRBJ2-3	TRBV5-6	NA	CASSRKVAGADTQYF	TGCGCCAGCAGCCGGAAGGTAGCGGGGGCCGATACGCAGTATTTT
NA	TRBJ2-3	TRBV20-1	NA	CSALWSTDTQYF	TGCAGCGCCCTGTGGTCCACAGATACGCAGTATTTT
NA	TRBJ1-1	TRBV30	few	CAWSWEGHLNTEAFF	TGTGCCTGGAGTTGGGAGGGACACCTGAACACTGAAGCTTTCTTT
NA	TRBJ2-7	TRBV20-1	few	CSAMGGSDEQYF	TGCAGTGCCATGGGGGGCAGCGACGAGCAGTACTTC
NA	TRBJ1-6	TRBV27	once	CASSSRLLNSTGTVDSPLHF	TGTGCCAGCAGTTCCAGACTTTTGAATTCGACCGGGACGGTGGATTCACCCCTCCACTTT
NA	TRBJ2-5	TRBV6-5	many	CASSEWETQYF	TGTGCCAGCAGTGAATGGGAGACCCAGTACTTC
NA	TRBJ2-1	TRBV6-5	NA	CASSESQGKQPFF	TGTGCCAGCAGTGAAAGTCAGGGGAAGCAGCCGTTCTTC
NA	TRBJ2-7	TRBV28	NA	CASSSGLSDEQYF	TGTGCCAGCAGTTCGGGTTTATCGGACGAGCAGTACTTC
NA	TRBJ2-5	TRBV27	many	CASSTPRGTQYF	TGTGCCAGCAGTACCCCCAGGGGGACCCAGTACTTC